A single sample is the source of the 27 T cell receptor beta chains below, sequenced in a study of blood T cell repertoires in COVID-19. The table came from immunoSEQ multiplex PCR; TCRdb's copy has only in-frame clones and leaves some out. The data show about 170,000 clones, roughly 87% seen once. Material: PBMCs or T cells enriched from blood (not recorded which). The receptors were sampled from a human donor with acute COVID-19. The donor label of this sample is uncertain.

The V and J genes are TRBV5-4 and TRBJ1-4; 11 bases line up with TRBD1. CDR1 and CDR2 (germline): SGHNT, YYREEE (reference sequence). The CDR3 has 15 residues. With V trimmed by 2 bases and J by 8 bases, 5 bases remained unmatched. This chain's CDR3 is CASSFVGTGGEKLFF. The DNA of the CDR3 is TGTGCCAGCAGCTTCGTGGGGACAGGGGGGGAAAAACTGTTTTTT.

This chain joins TRBV7-6 and TRBJ2-3, with TRBD1 as a possible D gene (6 bases). V was shortened by 5 bases and J by 0 bases, with 9 bases between the two germline ends. Germline-derived CDR1 and CDR2 are SGHVS and FNYEAQ. The CDR3 contains 14 residues. CDR3 in DNA: TGTGCCAGCAGCCGAGGGGGTAGCACAGATACGCAGTATTTT. Translated, it gives CASSRGGSTDTQYF.

This chain connects TRBV4-1 to TRBJ2-5; 14 bases fit TRBD2. Germline V CDR1 and CDR2: MGHRA, YSYEKL. CDR3 length: 19 residues. Unmatched junction bases numbered 12, after V lost 0 bases and J lost 6 bases. The CDR3, as DNA: TGCGCCAGCAGCCAAGAAGCGACTAGCGGGGGGGGTTTTTACCAGACCCAGTACTTC. Translation gives CASSQEATSGGGFYQTQYF.

The chain has TRBV30 and TRBJ2-5, with TRBD1 identical over 7 bases. The CDR3 is made up of 15 amino acids. V was clipped by 6 bases and J by 3 bases; unmatched bases: 13. CDR1 is GTSNPN, CDR2 SVGIG, per germline (reference sequence). Written as DNA, the CDR3 is TGTGCCTGCTCCACCGGATTAGGGACAGAAGAGACCCAGTACTTC. It specifies CACSTGLGTEETQYF.

The J gene is TRBJ1-1, the V gene TRBV6-5; D gene unclear. Germline V gives CDR1 MNHEY, CDR2 SVGAGI. V was shortened by 4 bases and J by 6 bases, with 12 bases between the two germline ends. The CDR3 extends over 13 amino acids. CDR3 nucleotide sequence: TGTGCCAGCAGTTGGAGAGGGCGCGCTGAAGCTTTCTTT. Translating gives CASSWRGRAEAFF.

The chain joins TRBV6-5 to TRBJ2-5; D perhaps matches TRBD2 (6 bases). The V end was cut by 2 bases, the J end by 7 bases, with 17 bases between. Germline loops: CDR1 MNHEY, CDR2 SVGAGI. This CDR3 comprises 15 residues. CDR3 residues: CASSYRGRGTGTQYF. The CDR3 DNA reads TGTGCCAGCAGTTACCGAGGACGGGGGACCGGGACCCAGTACTTC.

In this sample, this clone turned up a few times. The rearrangement uses TRBV3-1 (or the pseudogene TRBV3-2) and TRBJ1-1; 9 bases map to TRBD1. Germline V CDR1 and CDR2: LGHDT, YNNKEL (reference sequence). With 2 bases clipped from V and 0 bases from J, the junction kept 4 bases outside the gene matches. This CDR3 region has 16 residues. The CDR3 region is CASSQNRGLMNTEAFF. The CDR3 nucleotides read TGTGCCAGCAGCCAAAACAGGGGGCTAATGAACACTGAAGCTTTCTTT.

V is TRBV4-2 and J is TRBJ1-2; 7 positions agree with TRBD1. Per germline, CDR1 LGHNA and CDR2 YNFKEQ. This CDR3 has 18 amino acids. J was trimmed by 5 bases and V by 0 bases; bases with no gene match: 15. CDR3 sequence reads: CASSQESRKGADIYGYTF. The CDR3, as DNA: TGTGCCAGCAGCCAAGAAAGTCGTAAGGGGGCGGATATTTATGGCTACACCTTC.

The V gene is TRBV27, the J gene TRBJ1-1, with D maybe TRBD1 (6 bases). CDR1 and CDR2 (germline): MNHEY, SMNVEV (reference sequence). V gave up 2 bases and J gave up 4 bases, with 11 bases separating them. There are 14 residues in the CDR3. The CDR3 here is CASSLERTATEAFF. The CDR3 DNA sequence: TGTGCCAGCAGTTTAGAGAGGACAGCCACTGAAGCTTTCTTT.

The chain couples TRBV7-2 to TRBJ2-5, with 7 bases lining up with TRBD2. Germline-derived CDR1 and CDR2 are SGHTA and FQGNSA. After removal of 3 bases from V and 5 bases from J, the junction contained 6 bases not matched to a gene. The CDR3 runs to 14 residues. CDR3 nucleotides: TGTGCCAGCAGCTTCGGGGGGTCAAGGGAGACCCAGTACTTC. Translation gives CASSFGGSRETQYF.

On this clone: This sample includes further DNA sequences coding for the same CDR3. J is TRBJ1-2 and V is TRBV11-2; 9 nucleotides match TRBD1. V was clipped by 0 bases and J by 4 bases; unmatched bases: 6. CDR3 length: 16 amino acids. Germline V gene sequence: CDR1 SGHAT, CDR2 FQNNGV. This chain's CDR3 is CASSLDPTGGGYGYTF. As DNA, the CDR3 is TGTGCCAGCAGCTTAGACCCAACAGGGGGCGGCTATGGCTACACCTTC.

The V call is TRBV12-3 or TRBV12-4, the J call TRBJ1-1; D unresolved. Trimming took off 3 bases at V and 1 base at J, with 6 bases between the two ends. The CDR3 spans 13 residues. The CDR3 bases are TGTGCCAGCAGTTTTAAGCCGAACACTGAAGCTTTCTTT. As protein: CASSFKPNTEAFF.

This chain links TRBV12-3 or TRBV12-4 with TRBJ2-5; tentative D call: TRBD1 (6 bases). The germline V and J ends were trimmed by 7 bases and 5 bases, with 14 bases remaining between them. CDR3 length: 13 residues. The CDR3 DNA is TGTGCCAGCACCCCCCCCCAGGGGGAGACCCAGTACTTC. Translation gives CASTPPQGETQYF.

The chain has TRBV5-6 and TRBJ1-4; D gene uncertain. Germline V lookup: CDR1 SGHDT, CDR2 YYEEEE. Between the trimmed V and J ends, which lost 4 bases and 3 bases, there was a span of 16 bases. This CDR3 spans 16 amino acids. The CDR3 loop reads CASSTRRSPANEKLFF. In DNA, the CDR3 is TGTGCCAGCAGCACCCGGAGATCCCCAGCTAATGAAAAACTGTTTTTT.

The chain recombines TRBV15 with TRBJ2-2; 7 nucleotides line up with TRBD1. Germline V gene data show CDR1 as LNHNV and CDR2 as YYDKDF (reference sequence). This CDR3 has 14 amino acids. The V gene end was trimmed by 3 bases and the J gene end by 6 bases; junction bases not matched to a gene: 4. The CDR3 nucleotides read TGTGCCACCAGCAGGGGCCAGGGGGCCGGGGAGCTGTTTTTT. It encodes CATSRGQGAGELFF.

This chain joins TRBV4-1 and TRBJ2-7; D gene unclear. Germline V gene lookup returns CDR1 MGHRA and CDR2 YSYEKL. There are 13 residues in the CDR3. Between the trimmed V and J ends, which lost 1 base and 6 bases, there was a span of 10 bases. In DNA, the CDR3 is TGCGCCAGCAGCCAAGGCACGAGGAGCGAGCAGTACTTC. Translated, it gives CASSQGTRSEQYF.

The chain is built from TRBV18 and TRBJ2-2, with 7 bases lining up with TRBD2. The CDR3 spans 19 residues. The V gene end was trimmed by 0 bases and the J gene end by 0 bases; junction bases not matched to a gene: 10. Germline CDR1 is KGHSH and CDR2 is LQKENI. The CDR3 sequence: CASSPPALAEAANTGELFF. The CDR3 nucleotides are TGTGCCAGCTCACCACCCGCTCTAGCGGAGGCCGCGAACACCGGGGAGCTGTTTTTT.

J is TRBJ2-7 and V is TRBV27; weak D call: TRBD2 (5 bases). This CDR3 has 12 residues. CDR1 is MNHEY, CDR2 SMNVEV, per germline (reference sequence). Trimming left V 8 bases short and J 0 bases short, with 8 bases between. For the CDR3, the DNA is TGTGCCAGCGCGGGCGACTCCTACGAGCAGTACTTC. Its translation is CASAGDSYEQYF.

The chain couples TRBV3-1 (or the pseudogene TRBV3-2) to TRBJ1-2; a possible D gene is TRBD1 (5 bases). This CDR3 is 16 amino acids long. Trimming stripped 1 base from V and 3 bases from J, with 15 bases between. Germline loops: CDR1 LGHDT, CDR2 YNNKEL (reference sequence). CDR3 residues: CASSQGDSGGYYGYTF. The CDR3 DNA sequence: TGTGCCAGCAGCCAAGGCGATTCTGGGGGGTACTATGGCTACACCTTC.

The J gene is TRBJ1-1, the V gene TRBV9; 9 nucleotides line up with TRBD1. Germline CDR1 reads SGDLS; CDR2 reads YYNGEE. The CDR3 length is 14 residues. Trimming took 3 bases from V and 3 from J; bases not matched to a gene: 3. CDR3 amino acids: CASSAGTGHTEAFF. The CDR3 coding sequence is TGTGCCAGCAGCGCCGGGACAGGGCACACTGAAGCTTTCTTT.

This clone occurred once. V and J are TRBV7-2 and TRBJ1-2; 10 bases are a match to TRBD1. Germline trimming cut 2 bases from V and 7 bases from J; bases unmatched to any gene: 13. This CDR3 is built from 17 residues. The germline V gene encodes CDR1 SGHTA and CDR2 FQGNSA. The CDR3 loop reads CASSLSEGRQGAGGYTF. CDR3 nucleotides: TGTGCCAGCAGCTTATCGGAAGGCAGACAGGGGGCGGGTGGCTACACCTTC.

This clone was recorded only once. V and J are TRBV7-9 and TRBJ2-3, with TRBD2 matching over 7 bases. With 5 bases clipped from V and 0 bases from J, the junction kept 8 bases outside the gene matches. From germline, CDR1 is SEHNR and CDR2 FQNEAQ (reference sequence). The CDR3 length is 16 residues. The CDR3 nucleotides are TGTGCCAGCAGCGCTAGGGCGACTAGCAGCACAGATACGCAGTATTTT. It translates to CASSARATSSTDTQYF.

CDR3 loop: CATSESTGPDTQYF. The CDR3 region has the DNA TGTGCCACCAGTGAGTCGACAGGGCCCGATACGCAGTATTTT. The rearrangement joins TRBV24-1 to TRBJ2-3; 7 positions agree with TRBD1. Germline CDR1 and CDR2: KGHDR and SFDVKD. CDR3 size: 14 residues. J gave up 6 bases and V 4 bases, and 6 bases lay outside the gene matches.

The CDR3 sequence: CASSQDWGVSPLHF. The CDR3 bases are TGTGCCAGCAGCCAAGATTGGGGGGTATCACCCCTCCACTTT. The chain joins TRBV3-1 (or the pseudogene TRBV3-2) to TRBJ1-6; the D gene is possibly TRBD1 (5 bases). Trimming pared 0 bases from V and 10 bases from J, leaving 10 bases between. CDR1 is LGHDT and CDR2 is YNNKEL in the germline V gene (reference sequence). The CDR3 length is 14 residues.

The J gene is TRBJ2-1, the V gene TRBV19, with D possibly being TRBD1 (5 bases). This CDR3 spans 14 amino acids. Looked up from germline, CDR1 is LNHDA and CDR2 is SQIVND (reference sequence). V dropped 3 bases and J dropped 6 bases, with 12 bases sitting between them. The CDR3 coding sequence is TGTGCCAGTAGTATTCAGGGCACCTTCAATGAGCAGTTCTTC. This gives the protein CASSIQGTFNEQFF.

J is TRBJ2-3 and V is TRBV19; D is possibly TRBD1 (5 bases). CDR1 and CDR2 (germline): LNHDA, SQIVND (reference sequence). The CDR3 is 16 residues long. Trimming cost V 1 base and J 2 bases, with 13 bases left between them. The CDR3 coding sequence is TGTGCCAGTAGTATAGCCCCCCCCAGGGCCACAGATACGCAGTATTTT. Its translation is CASSIAPPRATDTQYF.

The rearrangement links TRBV25-1 to TRBJ1-2, with TRBD1 identical over 7 bases. Germline loops: CDR1 MGHDK, CDR2 SYGVNS. The CDR3 is made up of 14 amino acids. J gave up 3 bases and V 2 bases, and 3 bases lay outside the gene matches. The CDR3 sequence: CASSEPGQYYGYTF. The CDR3 DNA reads TGTGCCAGCAGTGAACCGGGACAGTACTATGGCTACACCTTC.